The sequence of this T cell receptor beta chain was determined in a study of blood T cell repertoires in COVID-19. The overall study: There were acute and convalescent COVID-19 samples, and they came from the United States, Italy and Spain.

Trimming took off 0 bases at V and 0 bases at J, with 13 bases between the two ends. This CDR3 contains 17 residues. Germline values: CDR1 SGDLS, CDR2 YYNGEE. In the original workflow: Amplified reference gene primers provided the basis for estimating nucleated cell counts. Method: immunoSEQ multiplex PCR; TCRdb's copy keeps in-frame clones and lacks some. V, J and clone size derive from that table, while D and trimming were established from the DNA sequence. The data show roughly 100,000 clones, almost 80% seen once. The receptor's source is a man aged 55 to 70 with active or convalescent COVID-19. The V and J genes are TRBV9 and TRBJ1-3; D is unresolved. The specimen was peripheral blood. The CDR3 is CASSVGRRQHSGNTIYF. For the CDR3, the DNA is TGTGCCAGCAGCGTAGGGAGGCGGCAGCACTCTGGAAACACCATATATTTT.